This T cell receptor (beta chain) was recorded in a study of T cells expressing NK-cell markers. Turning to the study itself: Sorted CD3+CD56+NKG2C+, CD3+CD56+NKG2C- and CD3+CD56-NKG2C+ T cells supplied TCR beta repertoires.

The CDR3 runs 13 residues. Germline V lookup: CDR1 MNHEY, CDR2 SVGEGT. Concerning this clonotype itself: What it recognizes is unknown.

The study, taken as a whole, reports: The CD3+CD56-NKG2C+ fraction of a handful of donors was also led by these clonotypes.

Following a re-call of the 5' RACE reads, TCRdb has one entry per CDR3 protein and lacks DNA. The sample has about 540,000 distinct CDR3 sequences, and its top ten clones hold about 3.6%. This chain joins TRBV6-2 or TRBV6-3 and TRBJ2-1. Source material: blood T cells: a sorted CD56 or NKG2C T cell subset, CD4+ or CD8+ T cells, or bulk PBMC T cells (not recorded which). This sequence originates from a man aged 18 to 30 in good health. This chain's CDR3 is CASSGSLHNEQFF.